This TCR beta chain was profiled in a study of shared clonotypes between healthy human individuals. Overall study findings and caveats: An effect of sequencing depth on clonotype sharing among donors was expected. Memory subsets generally showed lower estimated richness than naive subsets.

CD45RO-negative CD8 cells positively selected for CCR7 made up the naive population, which excluded terminally differentiated effector memory CD45RA+ cells. V lost 4 bases to trimming and J lost 0 bases, with 16 bases between them. This CDR3 is 17 amino acids long. Germline V gene data show CDR1 as MGHRA and CDR2 as YSYEKL. TCRdb keeps only in-frame clones here, not all; method: immunoSEQ multiplex PCR. Of 550,000 to 750,000 clones in the sample, 95% to 96% were seen once. With regard to this clone: The antigen is not known.

This sequence originates from a woman aged 25 to 39 in good health. The genes are TRBV4-1 and TRBJ2-1, with D maybe TRBD1 (5 bases). Sequencing input: naive CD8+ T cells sorted from blood. In DNA, the CDR3 is TGCGCCAGCAGCCCCATACTGGGGCCCGGCTCCTACAATGAGCAGTTCTTC. Amino acid sequence: CASSPILGPGSYNEQFF.